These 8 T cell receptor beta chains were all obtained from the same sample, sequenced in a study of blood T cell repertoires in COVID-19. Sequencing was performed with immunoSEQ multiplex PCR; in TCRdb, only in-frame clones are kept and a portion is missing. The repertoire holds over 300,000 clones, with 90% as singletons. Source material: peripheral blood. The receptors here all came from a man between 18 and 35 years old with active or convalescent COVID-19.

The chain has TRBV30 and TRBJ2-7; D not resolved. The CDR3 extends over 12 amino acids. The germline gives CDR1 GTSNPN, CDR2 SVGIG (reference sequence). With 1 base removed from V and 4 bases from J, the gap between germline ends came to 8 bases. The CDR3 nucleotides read TGTGCCTGGAGTGGGCTTCGTTACGAGCAGTACTTC. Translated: CAWSGLRYEQYF.

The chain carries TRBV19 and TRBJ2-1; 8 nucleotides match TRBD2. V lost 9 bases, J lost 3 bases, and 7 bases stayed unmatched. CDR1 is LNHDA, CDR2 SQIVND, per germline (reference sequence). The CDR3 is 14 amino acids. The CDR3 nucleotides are TGTGCCAGCGCGAGGACTAGCTTCTACAATGAGCAGTTCTTC. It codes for CASARTSFYNEQFF. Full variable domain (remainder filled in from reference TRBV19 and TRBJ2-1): DGGITQSPKYLFRKEGQNVTLSCEQNLNHDAMYWYRQDPGQGLRLIYYSQIVNDFQKGDIAEGYSVSREKKESFPLTVTSAQKNPTAFYLCASARTSFYNEQFFGPGTRLTVL.

The CDR3, as DNA: TGTGCCATGTCAGAACTAGCGGGGAGATACGAGCAGTACTTC. This gives the protein CAMSELAGRYEQYF. The V and J genes are TRBV10-3 and TRBJ2-7, with 10 bases that match TRBD2. V lost 9 bases and J lost 4; bases outside the gene matches: 9. CDR1 ENHRY and CDR2 SYGVKD come from the germline V gene. This CDR3 is 14 amino acids long.

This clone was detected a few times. The chain's CDR3 is CASREDRVGGNTIYF. The DNA of the CDR3 is TGTGCCAGCAGGGAGGACAGGGTAGGAGGAAACACCATATATTTT. The chain uses TRBV27 and TRBJ1-3, with 8 bases matching TRBD1. The CDR3 length is 15 residues. Trimming took 6 bases from V and 4 from J; bases not matched to a gene: 8. CDR1 and CDR2 from the germline V gene are MNHEY and SMNVEV (reference sequence).

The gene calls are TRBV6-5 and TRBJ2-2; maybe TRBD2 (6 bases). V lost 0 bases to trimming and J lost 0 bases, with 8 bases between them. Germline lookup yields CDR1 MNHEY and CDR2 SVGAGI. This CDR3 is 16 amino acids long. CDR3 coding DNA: TGTGCCAGCAGTTACTCGGCGGGACCGAACACCGGGGAGCTGTTTTTT. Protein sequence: CASSYSAGPNTGELFF.

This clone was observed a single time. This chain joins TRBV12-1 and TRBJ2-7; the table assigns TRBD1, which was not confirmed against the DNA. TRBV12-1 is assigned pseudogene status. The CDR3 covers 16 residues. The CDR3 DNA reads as TGTGCCAGCAGCTTTTGTGGTGGACAGGGTTTACACGAGCAGTACTTC. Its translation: CASSFCGGQGLHEQYF.

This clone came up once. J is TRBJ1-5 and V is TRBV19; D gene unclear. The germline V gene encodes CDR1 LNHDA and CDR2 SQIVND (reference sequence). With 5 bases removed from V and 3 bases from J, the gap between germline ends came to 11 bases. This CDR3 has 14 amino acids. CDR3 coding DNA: TGTGCCAGTAGTCGTCCTAACCCCAATCAGCCCCAGCATTTT. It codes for CASSRPNPNQPQHF.

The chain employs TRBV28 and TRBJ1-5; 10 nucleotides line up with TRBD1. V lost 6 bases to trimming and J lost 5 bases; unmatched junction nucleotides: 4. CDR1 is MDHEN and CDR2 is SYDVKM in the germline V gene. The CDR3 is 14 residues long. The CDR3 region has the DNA TGTGCCAGCAGCGGACAGGGGGGACATCAGCCCCAGCATTTT. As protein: CASSGQGGHQPQHF. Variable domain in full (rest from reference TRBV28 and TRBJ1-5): DVKVTQSSRYLVKRTGEKVFLECVQDMDHENMFWYRQDPGLGLRLIYFSYDVKMKEKGDIPEGYSVSREKKERFSLILESASTNQTSMYLCASSGQGGHQPQHFGDGTRLSIL.